The TCR beta chain described here comes from a study of blood T cell repertoires in COVID-19. Study-wide context: The United States, Italy and Spain supplied acute and convalescent COVID-19 samples.

Under the authors' procedure: Amplified reference gene primers provided the basis for estimating nucleated cell counts. Assay used: immunoSEQ multiplex PCR; TCRdb lists only in-frame clones, some missing. That table furnishes V, J and clone size, whereas the DNA furnished D and trimming. Among 210,000 or so clones, approximately 80% were seen once, and the ten largest hold around 4.5%. Trimming removed 4 bases from V and 2 bases from J; junction bases left unmatched: 5. The germline gives CDR1 MNHNS, CDR2 SASEGT. The CDR3 is 16 residues long. Study members were between about 18 and 100 years old and lived in 24 US regions. In assigning cohorts, the study relied on participant-reported clinical history.

The sequence was obtained from a man aged 25-45 years with acute COVID-19. The chain carries TRBV6-1 and TRBJ2-7, with 13 positions matching TRBD2. Source material: PBMCs or T cells enriched from blood (not recorded which). The CDR3 nucleotides read TGTGCCAGCAGTGGTGGACTAGCGGGGGCCCCCTACGAGCAGTACTTC. Encoded protein: CASSGGLAGAPYEQYF.